The source of this T cell receptor beta chain is a study of T cells after yellow fever vaccination. At the level of the study: It was SMART-Seq v4 Ultra Low Input that prepared the fractions with low cell numbers.

TCRdb redid the calling of the 5' RACE reads with MiXCR, one entry per CDR3 protein. In the table there are hundreds of thousands of distinct CDR3 sequences, less than 15% of which are singletons. The CDR3 loop spans 17 amino acids. CDR1 and CDR2 (germline): SEHNR, FQNEAQ (reference sequence). The ends were cut back, 5 bases at V and 0 bases at J, with 17 bases in the middle. This clonotype was detected only a few times. This TCR came from a man younger than 45 who received the YFV17D yellow fever vaccine. V and J are TRBV7-9 and TRBJ2-1; D might be TRBD2 (5 bases). The sample in question was PBMCs, obtained on the day of the yellow fever booster vaccination. This CDR3 is CASSQPGLAGSYNEQFF. The CDR3 DNA sequence: TGTGCCAGCAGCCAGCCCGGACTTGCTGGCTCCTACAATGAGCAGTTCTTC.